These T cell receptor beta chains were read from a single sample in a study of OX40 agonist ivuxolimab in advanced cancers. TCRdb's copy holds only in-frame clones and misses some; the assay was immunoSEQ multiplex PCR. The data hold about 40,000 clones, with 65% to 85% observed a single time. Sequences were derived from CD4+ or CD8+ T cells sorted from blood, sampled in a trial of the OX40 agonist ivuxolimab. Receptors were obtained from an adult with an advanced solid tumor such as melanoma, head and neck, liver or kidney cancer. CDR3s include the opening cysteine and the closing phenylalanine or tryptophan. Fields, in order: V gene, clone size, J gene, CDR3 protein. Some rows have no size entry. The others give once, few or many, or a class for an expanded clone.

TRBV28,NA,TRBJ2-7,CASTLTREFYEQYF
TRBV5-5,NA,TRBJ1-2,CASSLGLQGMWYGYTF
TRBV27,few,TRBJ2-7,CASSVSGNEQYF
TRBV5-1,NA,NA,CASSATGYEQYF
TRBV27,NA,TRBJ2-7,CASSQTGGFYEQYF
TRBV19,NA,TRBJ2-5,CASSMGQAQYF
TRBV11-2,NA,TRBJ2-3,CASSFNQGDTQYF
TRBV14,once,TRBJ1-1,CASSQVGRVGAFF
TRBV19,NA,TRBJ2-1,CASSIMDSSYNEQFF
TRBV7-2,NA,TRBJ2-3,CASSWDPGPGYF
TRBV5-4,NA,TRBJ2-7,CASSTGLATYEQYF
TRBV19,few,TRBJ1-2,CASSIRGADGYTF
TRBV5-5,once,TRBJ2-3,CASSLGWGGTDTQYF
TRBV7-2,NA,TRBJ2-1,CASSSLRTKRFF
TRBV29-1,NA,TRBJ2-7,CSVGRLGEQYF
TRBV7-9,NA,TRBJ1-5,CASSLDAGYNQPQHF
TRBV5-5,NA,TRBJ1-2,CASGLPNLGTGDSGYTF
TRBV7-9,NA,TRBJ2-1,CASSRGLANEQFF
TRBV7-8,few,TRBJ2-1,CASSLGQNNEQFF
TRBV6-6,NA,TRBJ1-5,CASSSTGGGRQPQHF
TRBV7-2,NA,TRBJ2-1,CASSFPWTSGGKNNEQFF
TRBV4-3,NA,TRBJ2-7,CASSRGSGSSYEQYF
TRBV5-8,NA,TRBJ2-7,CASSLTGVSYEQYF